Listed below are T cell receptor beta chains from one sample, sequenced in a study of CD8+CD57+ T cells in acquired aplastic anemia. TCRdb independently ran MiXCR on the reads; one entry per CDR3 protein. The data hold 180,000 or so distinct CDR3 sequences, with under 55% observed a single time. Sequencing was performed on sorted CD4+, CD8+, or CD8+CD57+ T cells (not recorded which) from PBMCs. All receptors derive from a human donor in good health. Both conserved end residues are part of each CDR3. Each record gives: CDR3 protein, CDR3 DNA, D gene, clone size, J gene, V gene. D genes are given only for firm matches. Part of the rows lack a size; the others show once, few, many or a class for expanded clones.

CSARDLGTEAFF	TGCAGTGCTAGAGATCTGGGGACTGAAGCTTTCTTT	-	-	TRBJ1-1	TRBV20-1
CSARDSRVYEQYF	TGCAGTGCTAGAGATTCCCGGGTCTACGAGCAGTACTTC	-	-	TRBJ2-7	TRBV20-1
CASSQGGAFF	TGCGCCAGCAGCCAGGGGGGAGCTTTCTTT	-	-	TRBJ1-1	TRBV4-3
CSVPAGQGNTEAFF	TGCAGCGTTCCTGCGGGACAGGGGAACACTGAAGCTTTCTTT	TRBD1	-	TRBJ1-1	TRBV29-1
CASTGTGEREKLFF	TGTGCCAGCACCGGGACAGGGGAGCGGGAAAAACTGTTTTTT	TRBD1	many	TRBJ1-4	TRBV2
CASSLQGDNYGYTF	TGCGCCAGCAGCTTACAAGGGGACAACTATGGCTACACCTTC	-	-	TRBJ1-2	TRBV5-1
CSARDPKRVTSTDTQYF	TGCAGTGCTAGAGATCCTAAGCGGGTAACTAGCACAGATACGCAGTATTTT	-	many	TRBJ2-3	TRBV20-1
CASSLEGLNSPLHF	TGCGCCAGCAGCTTGGAAGGGCTCAATTCACCCCTCCACTTT	-	many	TRBJ1-6	TRBV5-1
CSVGLAGVGKNIQYF	TGCAGCGTGGGACTAGCGGGAGTCGGCAAAAACATTCAGTACTTC	TRBD2	many	TRBJ2-4	TRBV20-1
CASSPGVLSYEQYF	TGTGCCAGTAGCCCAGGGGTCCTATCCTACGAGCAGTACTTC	-	-	TRBJ2-7	TRBV19
CAGRDRTGRETQYF	TGTGCCGGCAGGGACCGGACGGGGCGGGAGACCCAGTACTTC	-	-	TRBJ2-5	TRBV2
CASSYRNEKLFF	TGCGCCAGCAGCTACAGAAATGAAAAACTGTTTTTT	-	many	TRBJ1-4	TRBV4-3
CASVRDSHNSPLHF	TGTGCCAGCGTCCGGGACAGTCATAATTCACCCCTCCACTTT	TRBD1	-	TRBJ1-6	TRBV2
CASGEFGTGLAGPSETQYF	TGTGCCAGCGGTGAATTTGGAACCGGACTAGCGGGACCGTCGGAGACCCAATACTTC	TRBD2	-	TRBJ2-5	TRBV25-1
CSVQDREQYF	TGCAGCGTTCAGGACCGCGAGCAGTACTTC	-	-	TRBJ2-7	TRBV29-1
CSAEGTGVPGNTIYF	TGCAGTGCTGAAGGGACAGGGGTTCCTGGAAACACCATATATTTT	TRBD1	-	TRBJ1-3	TRBV20-1
CASRGLATSYNEQFF	TGTGCCAGCAGGGGACTAGCGACCTCCTACAATGAGCAGTTCTTC	TRBD2	-	TRBJ2-1	TRBV7-3
CSARDRDYGYTF	TGCAGTGCTAGAGACAGGGACTATGGCTACACCTTC	-	many	TRBJ1-2	TRBV20-1
CASSQGITDTQYF	TGTGCCAGCAGCCAAGGTATCACAGATACGCAGTATTTT	-	-	TRBJ2-3	TRBV4-2
CASSAGQANSPLHF	TGTGCCAGCAGCGCAGGACAGGCGAATTCACCCCTCCACTTT	TRBD1	once	TRBJ1-6	TRBV9
CASSLGHGTSGRVPGSYNEQFF	TGTGCCAGCAGCTTGGGGCACGGGACTAGCGGGAGGGTTCCAGGCTCCTACAATGAGCAGTTCTTC	TRBD2	few	TRBJ2-1	TRBV7-9
CASSLGRVTEAFF	TGCGCCAGCAGCTTGGGACGGGTCACTGAAGCTTTCTTT	-	-	TRBJ1-1	TRBV5-1
CASSLDGTDNSPLHF	TGTGCCAGCAGTTTAGATGGGACAGATAATTCACCCCTCCACTTT	TRBD1	-	TRBJ1-6	TRBV28
CASSNSGRTDTQYF	TGTGCCAGTAGCAATAGCGGGAGAACAGATACGCAGTATTTT	TRBD2	many	TRBJ2-3	TRBV19
CASSLGPSGGETQYF	TGTGCCAGCAGCTTAGGGCCGTCTGGGGGAGAGACCCAGTACTTC	-	-	TRBJ2-5	TRBV7-2
CAISEGGQGRNTEAFF	TGTGCCATCAGTGAGGGTGGGCAGGGAAGGAACACTGAAGCTTTCTTT	-	-	TRBJ1-1	TRBV10-3
CASSLTDTHYF	TGTGCCAGCAGCTTGACAGATACGCACTATTTT	-	few	TRBJ2-3	TRBV5-6
CATSDARTGYQETQYF	TGTGCCACCAGTGACGCCCGGACAGGGTACCAAGAGACCCAGTACTTC	TRBD1	-	TRBJ2-5	TRBV24-1
CASTRRATYNEQFF	TGTGCCAGCACGCGGAGGGCCACCTACAATGAGCAGTTCTTC	-	-	TRBJ2-1	TRBV6-1
CASSIDDIVWAGGEYGYTF	TGTGCCAGTAGTATAGACGACATCGTATGGGCAGGGGGCGAATATGGCTACACCTTC	TRBD1	few	TRBJ1-2	TRBV19
CASSFSLADTQYF	TGTGCCAGCAGCTTCTCCCTAGCAGATACGCAGTATTTT	-	-	TRBJ2-3	TRBV7-2
CSARDEKGADYGYTF	TGCAGTGCTAGAGATGAAAAGGGGGCGGACTATGGCTACACCTTC	TRBD1	many	TRBJ1-2	TRBV20-1
CANSWTGGRANYGYTF	TGTGCCAACAGTTGGACGGGGGGCCGTGCTAACTATGGCTACACCTTC	-	-	TRBJ1-2	TRBV12-3/TRBV12-4
CASSTGRGNEKLFF	TGTGCCAGCAGCACCGGGAGAGGAAATGAAAAACTGTTTTTT	-	many	TRBJ1-4	TRBV5-4
CANPGRNTEAFF	TGTGCCAACCCTGGGCGGAACACTGAAGCTTTCTTT	-	few	TRBJ1-1	TRBV2
CATSVTSGRATDTQYF	TGTGCCACCAGTGTGACTAGCGGGAGGGCAACAGATACGCAGTATTTT	TRBD2	many	TRBJ2-3	TRBV24-1
CASRRGTSGSLETQYF	TGTGCCAGCAGGCGAGGGACTAGCGGGAGTTTGGAGACCCAGTACTTC	TRBD2	-	TRBJ2-5	TRBV28
CASSFAAGTRYEQYF	TGTGCCAGCAGCTTCGCAGCCGGGACCCGTTACGAGCAGTACTTC	-	many	TRBJ2-7	TRBV5-4
CATRSSGANVLTF	TGTGCCACCCGGAGCTCTGGGGCCAACGTCCTGACTTTC	-	many	TRBJ2-6	TRBV15
CAIRIRDTANYGYTF	TGTGCCATCAGGATCCGGGACACAGCTAACTATGGCTACACCTTC	-	-	TRBJ1-2	TRBV10-3
CASSLGHLTSNEKLFF	TGTGCCAGCAGCCTGGGACACCTGACATCTAATGAAAAACTGTTTTTT	-	many	TRBJ1-4	TRBV7-8
CASSFQAGVGETQYF	TGTGCCAGCAGCTTTCAAGCGGGAGTGGGGGAGACCCAGTACTTC	TRBD2	many	TRBJ2-5	TRBV7-8
CASSSGSATNEKLFF	TGCGCCAGCAGCTCCGGGTCAGCAACTAATGAAAAACTGTTTTTT	-	-	TRBJ1-4	TRBV5-1
CSAYRGQGGYTF	TGCAGTGCTTACCGCGGACAGGGTGGCTACACCTTC	TRBD1	many	TRBJ1-2	TRBV20-1
CASSLEGTVNTEAFF	TGTGCCAGCAGCTTAGAAGGGACAGTGAACACTGAAGCTTTCTTT	TRBD1	-	TRBJ1-1	TRBV7-8
CASRLAGVTYNEQFF	TGTGCCAGCCGACTAGCGGGAGTGACCTACAATGAGCAGTTCTTC	TRBD2	few	TRBJ2-1	TRBV6-2/TRBV6-3
CASTRSGAKETQYF	TGTGCCAGCACTAGGTCGGGAGCCAAAGAGACCCAGTACTTC	-	-	TRBJ2-5	TRBV14
CASSLVSGQETQYF	TGTGCCAGCAGCTTGGTCAGCGGTCAGGAGACCCAGTACTTC	-	-	TRBJ2-5	TRBV12-3/TRBV12-4
CASSLTASGANVLTF	TGTGCCAGCAGCTTAACAGCCTCTGGGGCCAACGTCCTGACTTTC	-	many	TRBJ2-6	TRBV7-3
CASRPSGEYNSPLHF	TGTGCCAGCAGACCCTCTGGGGAGTATAATTCACCCCTCCACTTT	-	once	TRBJ1-6	TRBV7-9
CASSLMAVRADEQYF	TGTGCCAGCAGCTTAATGGCGGTCAGGGCGGACGAGCAGTACTTC	-	-	TRBJ2-7	TRBV7-3